These 22 T cell receptor beta chains share one sample of origin, sequenced in a study of T cells after yellow fever vaccination. TCRdb itself ran the 5' RACE reads through MiXCR, one entry per CDR3 protein. The table lists about 500,000 distinct CDR3 sequences, about a sixth of them singletons. The sequencing here drew on PBMCs, taken 5 days after the first yellow fever vaccination. These TCRs come from a man aged 18-30 years who received the YFV17D yellow fever vaccine.

The CDR3 DNA reads as TGTGCTAGTGGTTTGGCCCAAGGTAGACAGGCTTGGCAGCCCCAGCATTTT. Amino acid sequence: CASGLAQGRQAWQPQHF. The chain recombines TRBV12-5 with TRBJ1-5, with D perhaps TRBD1 (6 bases). Germline V gene sequence: CDR1 LGHNT, CDR2 FRNRAP. Trimming took 1 base from V and 7 from J, leaving 20 bases between them. The CDR3 is 17 amino acids.

This clonotype came up a few times. The rearrangement uses TRBV6-5 and TRBJ1-6; 7 bases align to TRBD1. Losses at the gene ends were 5 bases for V and 10 bases for J; bases not matched to a gene: 8. This CDR3 spans 14 amino acids. Germline V gene lookup returns CDR1 MNHEY and CDR2 SVGAGI. This CDR3 reads CASSPGQVQSPLHF. Written as DNA, the CDR3 is TGTGCCAGCAGTCCTGGACAGGTCCAATCACCCCTCCACTTT.

The CDR3 region has the DNA TGTGCCACCAGTGATCCTCCTCGACAGAAATTACAAGAGACCCAGTACTTC. It codes for CATSDPPRQKLQETQYF. The chain couples TRBV24-1 to TRBJ2-5, with a weak D call TRBD1 (5 bases). With 3 bases removed from V and 2 bases from J, the gap between germline ends came to 18 bases. Germline loops: CDR1 KGHDR, CDR2 SFDVKD. CDR3 length equals 17 residues.

This chain connects TRBV28 to TRBJ1-2; D is ambiguous. V lost 6 bases to trimming and J lost 4 bases, with 9 bases between them. The CDR3 length is 12 residues. The germline V gene has CDR1 MDHEN and CDR2 SYDVKM. The CDR3 reads CASSLNTYGYTF. CDR3 coding DNA: TGTGCCAGCAGCCTGAACACCTATGGCTACACCTTC.

The rearrangement links TRBV2 to TRBJ2-1; maybe TRBD1 (6 bases). The V gene lost 1 base and the J gene lost 3 bases, with 13 bases spanning the gap. CDR3 length equals 16 residues. CDR1 is SNHLY, CDR2 FYNNEI, per germline. CDR3 nucleotide sequence: TGTGCCAGCAGTGAAGAGGGGGTAGTGATCTACAATGAGCAGTTCTTC. This translates into CASSEEGVVIYNEQFF.

The chain combines TRBV19 with TRBJ2-2; D gene uncertain. Germline loops: CDR1 LNHDA, CDR2 SQIVND (reference sequence). The CDR3 sequence is 13 residues long. Between the trimmed V and J ends, which lost 7 bases and 3 bases, there was a span of 9 bases. The CDR3, as DNA: TGTGCCAGTACTTACCGGTACACCGGGGAGCTGTTTTTT. This translates into CASTYRYTGELFF.

The chain combines TRBV5-1 with TRBJ2-1; unclear D gene. Germline V gives CDR1 SGHRS, CDR2 YFSETQ. V was shortened by 0 bases and J by 4 bases, with 11 bases between the two germline ends. The CDR3 contains 15 residues. The CDR3 spells CASSLAGVDYNEQFF. CDR3 bases: TGCGCCAGCAGCTTGGCCGGTGTAGATTACAATGAGCAGTTCTTC. The full variable domain, rest sourced from reference TRBV5-1 and TRBJ2-1, is KAGVTQTPRYLIKTRGQQVTLSCSPISGHRSVSWYQQTPGQGLQFLFEYFSETQRNKGNFPGRFSGRQFSNSRSEMNVSTLELGDSALYLCASSLAGVDYNEQFFGPGTRLTVL.

There are a few counts of this clonotype. V is TRBV5-8 and J is TRBJ1-5, with 7 bases that match TRBD1. Germline CDR1 reads SGHTS; CDR2 reads YDEGEE. This CDR3 has 16 residues. V was pared by 4 bases and J by 0 bases, with 7 bases of the junction left unmatched. CDR3 residues: CASSAHRGTSNQPQHF. The CDR3 DNA is TGTGCCAGCAGCGCCCACAGGGGAACTAGCAATCAGCCCCAGCATTTT.

This clonotype showed up just a few times. The rearrangement links TRBV21-1 to TRBJ1-1; the DNA was not used to check the table's D call, TRBD1. TRBV21-1 is a listed pseudogene. This CDR3 is built from 17 residues. The CDR3: CASSKGFVTGVHTEAFF. The CDR3 nucleotides read TGTGCCAGCAGCAAAGGGTTCGTGACAGGGGTACACACTGAAGCTTTCTTT.

The chain links TRBV5-4 to TRBJ2-5; 12 nucleotides line up with TRBD2. With 7 bases clipped from V and 5 bases from J, the junction kept 6 bases outside the gene matches. Germline V gene data show CDR1 as SGHNT and CDR2 as YYREEE (reference sequence). The CDR3 sequence is 14 residues long. Here the CDR3 DNA reads TGTGCCAGCTTTCTAGCGGGGGGGCCCGAGACCCAGTACTTC. It translates to CASFLAGGPETQYF.

In its sample, this clonotype was seen a few times. The rearrangement joins TRBV9 to TRBJ1-6; no firm D call. The CDR3 is 15 amino acids. CDR1 SGDLS and CDR2 YYNGEE come from the germline V gene. Trimming left V 3 bases short and J 0 bases short, with 7 bases between. The CDR3, as DNA: TGTGCCAGCAGCGGGGTGAGCTCCTATAATTCACCCCTCCACTTT. This translates into CASSGVSSYNSPLHF.

The chain is built from TRBV5-1 and TRBJ2-1, with TRBD2 as a possible D gene (6 bases). From germline, CDR1 is SGHRS and CDR2 YFSETQ. V was cut by 1 base and J by 8 bases, with 16 bases left in between. The CDR3 is 15 residues long. CDR3 DNA sequence: TGCGCCAGCAGCTTGATGGAGGGTCTCTTTGATGAGCAGTTCTTC. Translation: CASSLMEGLFDEQFF.

The V gene is TRBV7-3, the J gene TRBJ2-5; TRBD2 might be the D (7 bases). Germline V gene data show CDR1 as SGHTA and CDR2 as FQGTGA. V was cut by 2 bases and J by 7 bases, with 14 bases left in between. The CDR3 extends over 14 amino acids. CDR3 sequence: CASSLEGGAGTQYF. The CDR3 region has the DNA TGTGCCAGCAGCTTAGAAGGGGGGGCCGGGACCCAGTACTTC.

This clonotype was counted at least ten times. The chain combines TRBV7-2 with TRBJ1-3; TRBD1 is a possible D gene (5 bases). The CDR3 spans 16 residues. Germline V gene sequence: CDR1 SGHTA, CDR2 FQGNSA. Deletions cut 0 bases from V and 3 bases from J, with 12 bases between. CDR3: CASSLAVGAGGNTIYF. DNA of the CDR3: TGTGCCAGCAGCTTAGCGGTCGGGGCGGGTGGAAACACCATATATTTT. The whole variable domain, remainder taken from reference TRBV7-2 and TRBJ1-3, is GAGVSQSPSNKVTEKGKDVELRCDPISGHTALYWYRQSLGQGLEFLIYFQGNSAPDKSGLPSDRFSAERTGGSVSTLTIQRTQQEDSAVYLCASSLAVGAGGNTIYFGEGSWLTVV.

This clonotype was counted between two and nine times. The genes are TRBV7-6 and TRBJ2-7; D possibly corresponds to TRBD1 (6 bases). V was cut by 0 bases and J by 4 bases, with 10 bases left in between. The V gene's germline CDR1 is SGHVS and CDR2 FNYEAQ. The CDR3 is 14 residues long. CDR3 residues: CASSLATGPYEQYF. In DNA, the CDR3 is TGTGCCAGCAGCTTAGCGACAGGCCCTTACGAGCAGTACTTC.

A few counts support this clonotype. The chain combines TRBV6-5 with TRBJ1-4, with D possibly matching TRBD1 (5 bases). Germline CDR1 is MNHEY and CDR2 is SVGAGI. This CDR3 region has 14 residues. With 4 bases removed from V and 17 bases from J, the gap between germline ends came to 23 bases. CDR3 sequence reads: CASSSDGERGRRFF. The DNA for the CDR3 is TGTGCCAGCAGTTCGGACGGAGAAAGGGGCAGGAGATTTTTT.

The chain carries TRBV6-5 and TRBJ1-6, with TRBD1 as a possible D gene (5 bases). Per the germline V gene, CDR1 is MNHEY and CDR2 is SVGAGI. V lost 6 bases to trimming and J lost 0 bases, with 15 bases between them. This CDR3 comprises 17 residues. This CDR3 reads CASRIPGGRSYNSPLHF. CDR3 DNA sequence: TGTGCCAGCAGAATCCCCGGGGGTCGCTCCTATAATTCACCCCTCCACTTT.

This clonotype has only a few counts. The CDR3 region has the DNA TGTGCCACCAGCAGGGACCAGGCGGGACATAACTCTGGAAACACCATATATTTT. Its translation: CATSRDQAGHNSGNTIYF. This rearrangement joins TRBV15 to TRBJ1-3; maybe TRBD1 (6 bases). CDR1 and CDR2 (germline): LNHNV, YYDKDF (reference sequence). The CDR3 spans 18 residues. V was pared by 3 bases and J by 0 bases, with 18 bases between.

This clonotype came up a few times. The chain combines TRBV29-1 with TRBJ2-5; 7 positions match TRBD1. Germline assignment: CDR1 SQVTM and CDR2 ANQGSEA. V trimming: 3 bases; J trimming: 0 bases; junction bases outside the gene matches: 1. The CDR3 contains 13 residues. CDR3 region: CSVDQGDQETQYF. Written as DNA, the CDR3 is TGCAGCGTTGATCAGGGGGACCAAGAGACCCAGTACTTC.

This clonotype was seen only a few times. The rearrangement joins TRBV7-2 to TRBJ2-7, with no clear D. V gave up 5 bases and J gave up 2 bases, with 10 bases separating them. Germline V gives CDR1 SGHTA, CDR2 FQGNSA. The CDR3 runs to 13 residues. The DNA for the CDR3 is TGTGCCAGCAGCCCGTACTTGACCTACGAGCAGTACGTC. It translates to CASSPYLTYEQYV.

This clonotype was observed a few times. The V gene is TRBV7-9, the J gene TRBJ2-5; 7 nucleotides agree with TRBD2. Germline V gene sequence: CDR1 SEHNR, CDR2 FQNEAQ (reference sequence). This CDR3 contains 17 residues. Germline trimming cut 4 bases from V and 3 bases from J; bases unmatched to any gene: 14. The CDR3 sequence is CASSYRDHRGEKETQYF. The CDR3 nucleotides read TGTGCCAGCAGCTACCGGGACCATCGGGGGGAGAAAGAGACCCAGTACTTC.

This clonotype was counted between two and nine times. The rearrangement joins TRBV10-3 to TRBJ2-2, with 9 bases identical to TRBD2. V gave up 0 bases and J gave up 0 bases; unmatched junction bases: 5. The CDR3 runs to 18 residues. The germline V gene encodes CDR1 ENHRY and CDR2 SYGVKD. CDR3 DNA: TGTGCCATCAGTGAGTCGAGCGGGGGGCCTACGAACACCGGGGAGCTGTTTTTT. This encodes CAISESSGGPTNTGELFF.